A single sample gave rise to the 29 T cell receptor beta chains below, sequenced in a study of identical twins. TCRdb re-derived calls from the 5' RACE reads in MiXCR, one entry per CDR3 protein. This sample carries about 550,000 distinct CDR3 sequences, 20% to 25% of them seen once, and the ten largest clones take approximately 0.5%. This sample was shared with a second study, whose subject was yellow fever vaccine responses in identical twins.

The sequencing sample was made of CD4+ T cells sorted from blood. All receptors derive from a woman younger than 30 in good health.

This clonotype was observed a handful of times. The chain joins TRBV28 to TRBJ2-2, with TRBD1 as a possible D gene (6 bases). The CDR3 loop spans 17 amino acids. The germline gives CDR1 MDHEN, CDR2 SYDVKM. Deletions cut 6 bases from V and 1 base from J, with 18 bases between. The DNA for the CDR3 is TGTGCCAGCAGCTCGTTACTCCGGGACAAGAACACCGGGGAGCTGTTTTTT. Encoded protein: CASSSLLRDKNTGELFF.

V and J are TRBV20-1 and TRBJ2-2; D not certain. The CDR3 totals 13 residues. The V end lost 7 bases, the J end lost 3 bases, and 12 bases lay between the germline ends. The germline V gene has CDR1 DFQATT and CDR2 SNEGSKA (reference sequence). The CDR3 here is CSGQRMDTGELFF. The CDR3, as DNA: TGCAGTGGGCAAAGGATGGACACCGGGGAGCTGTTTTTT.

This clonotype has a handful of counts. The CDR3 DNA reads as TGTGCCAGCAGTACTAGCGAAGTCGGGAGACACTACGAGCAGTACTTC. Protein product: CASSTSEVGRHYEQYF. This chain joins TRBV28 and TRBJ2-7; TRBD2 matches at 7 bases. V trimming: 5 bases; J trimming: 3 bases; junction bases outside the gene matches: 13. The CDR3 sequence is 16 residues long. The germline gives CDR1 MDHEN, CDR2 SYDVKM. Combining the CDR3 with reference TRBV28 and TRBJ2-7 gives the whole variable domain DVKVTQSSRYLVKRTGEKVFLECVQDMDHENMFWYRQDPGLGLRLIYFSYDVKMKEKGDIPEGYSVSREKKERFSLILESASTNQTSMYLCASSTSEVGRHYEQYFGPGTRLTVT.

V is TRBV24-1 and J is TRBJ2-1, with D unresolved. This CDR3 spans 14 amino acids. The ends were cut back, 5 bases at V and 0 bases at J, with 7 bases in the middle. Germline V gene data show CDR1 as KGHDR and CDR2 as SFDVKD. The CDR3 nucleotides read TGTGCCACCAGTGCTCCCGGCTCCTACAATGAGCAGTTCTTC. This encodes CATSAPGSYNEQFF.

The sample holds a few counts of this clonotype. V and J are TRBV2 and TRBJ2-3; TRBD1 matches 8 bases. Germline lookup yields CDR1 SNHLY and CDR2 FYNNEI. With 3 bases clipped from V and 6 bases from J, the junction kept 5 bases outside the gene matches. The CDR3 extends over 14 amino acids. CDR3 sequence reads: CASSEDRARDTQYF. CDR3 nucleotide sequence: TGTGCCAGCAGTGAGGACAGGGCACGGGATACGCAGTATTTT.

Only a few counts were recorded for this clonotype. The J gene is TRBJ2-3, the V gene TRBV5-1; 7 bases map to TRBD1. CDR3 length: 16 amino acids. The V segment lost 0 bases and the J segment 3 bases; nucleotides outside the gene matches: 7. Germline V CDR1 and CDR2: SGHRS, YFSETQ. The CDR3 nucleotides are TGCGCCAGCAGCTTGGGCCCCAGGGGGTCTACAGATACGCAGTATTTT. This encodes CASSLGPRGSTDTQYF.

This clonotype appeared a few times. V is TRBV12-3 or TRBV12-4 and J is TRBJ1-2; the D gene is possibly TRBD1 (5 bases). There are 12 residues in the CDR3. Trimming stripped 6 bases from V and 7 bases from J, with 12 bases between. The CDR3 DNA follows: TGTGCCAGCAGCCAGGGTCTTTTTGGCTACACCTTC. This encodes CASSQGLFGYTF.

This clonotype was counted a few times. The gene calls are TRBV19 and TRBJ2-7; 7 bases align to TRBD1. Germline values: CDR1 LNHDA, CDR2 SQIVND (reference sequence). The CDR3 sequence is 17 residues long. The V segment lost 1 base and the J segment 0 bases; nucleotides outside the gene matches: 9. The CDR3 spells CASSIGGTAFTSYEQYF. CDR3 nucleotide sequence: TGTGCCAGTAGTATAGGGGGGACAGCTTTTACCTCCTACGAGCAGTACTTC. Full variable domain (remainder filled in from reference TRBV19 and TRBJ2-7): DGGITQSPKYLFRKEGQNVTLSCEQNLNHDAMYWYRQDPGQGLRLIYYSQIVNDFQKGDIAEGYSVSREKKESFPLTVTSAQKNPTAFYLCASSIGGTAFTSYEQYFGPGTRLTVT.

This clonotype was seen only a few times. The V and J genes are TRBV7-2 and TRBJ2-1, with a possible D match to TRBD2 (5 bases). This CDR3 region has 15 residues. V lost 2 bases, J lost 5 bases, and 13 bases lay in between. From germline, CDR1 is SGHTA and CDR2 FQGNSA. The CDR3 protein is CASSLMRVTNNEQFF. The DNA for the CDR3 is TGTGCCAGCAGCTTAATGCGGGTTACCAACAATGAGCAGTTCTTC.

This clonotype turned up a few times. The V call is TRBV5-1, the J call TRBJ1-4, with 9 nucleotides matching TRBD1. V lost 2 bases and J lost 7; bases outside the gene matches: 6. Germline CDR1 SGHRS, CDR2 YFSETQ. There are 15 residues in the CDR3. CDR3 sequence (DNA): TGCGCCAGCAGCTTTACAGGGGGCCGAGGTGAAAAACTGTTTTTT. Translation: CASSFTGGRGEKLFF.

This clonotype has just a few counts. The rearrangement uses TRBV11-2 and TRBJ2-5; D gene ambiguous. Trimming took off 2 bases at V and 0 bases at J, with 7 bases between the two ends. CDR1 and CDR2 from the germline V gene are SGHAT and FQNNGV. CDR3 length equals 14 residues. In DNA, the CDR3 is TGTGCCAGCAGCTTAAACACACACCAAGAGACCCAGTACTTC. It codes for CASSLNTHQETQYF.

Only a few counts were recorded for this clonotype. The chain recombines TRBV10-3 with TRBJ1-5; TRBD1 might be the D (5 bases). The CDR3 consists of 12 residues. Germline CDR1 and CDR2: ENHRY and SYGVKD. Trimming cost V 6 bases and J 9 bases, with 12 bases left between them. In nucleotides, the CDR3 is TGTGCCATCAGGGAGCAGGGTGGGCCCCAGCATTTT. As protein: CAIREQGGPQHF.

The CDR3 loop reads CASSNSGISNQPQHF. CDR3 DNA: TGTGCCAGCAGCAACTCGGGAATAAGCAATCAGCCCCAGCATTTT. V gene TRBV5-5 combines with J gene TRBJ1-5; unclear D gene. Deletions cut 4 bases from V and 1 base from J, with 12 bases between. The germline CDR1 and CDR2 sequences are SGHKS and YYEKEE (reference sequence). This CDR3 is 15 amino acids long.

This clonotype turned up a few times. The chain employs TRBV10-3 and TRBJ2-3; D not resolved. This CDR3 has 13 amino acids. Germline V gene sequence: CDR1 ENHRY, CDR2 SYGVKD. With 4 bases removed from V and 1 base from J, the gap between germline ends came to 6 bases. This CDR3 is CAISGGGTDTQYF. CDR3 nucleotides: TGTGCCATCAGTGGAGGCGGCACAGATACGCAGTATTTT.

In this sample, this clonotype turned up a few times. The chain couples TRBV24-1 to TRBJ1-2; tentative D call: TRBD1 (6 bases). The CDR3 extends over 14 amino acids. V lost 2 bases and J lost 5, with 11 bases in between. Germline V lookup: CDR1 KGHDR, CDR2 SFDVKD. The CDR3 nucleotides read TGTGCCACCAGTGATTGGGACAAGGGTTATGGCTACACCTTC. The encoded protein is CATSDWDKGYGYTF.

This clonotype was seen a handful of times. V gene TRBV5-1 combines with J gene TRBJ2-2, with TRBD1 matching over 7 bases. The CDR3 runs to 16 residues. Per germline, CDR1 SGHRS and CDR2 YFSETQ. Trimming cost V 2 bases and J 1 base; bases outside gene matches: 5. CDR3 region: CASSLRGQVNTGELFF. As DNA, the CDR3 is TGCGCCAGCAGCTTAAGGGGGCAGGTGAACACCGGGGAGCTGTTTTTT.

V is TRBV5-5 and J is TRBJ2-7, with 15 bases that match TRBD2. This CDR3 region has 17 residues. Losses at the gene ends were 2 bases for V and 7 bases for J; bases not matched to a gene: 10. From germline, CDR1 is SGHKS and CDR2 YYEKEE (reference sequence). CDR3 nucleotides: TGTGCCAGCAGCTTCGGACTAGCGGGAGGGTTAACGGGAGAGCAGTACTTC. Residues: CASSFGLAGGLTGEQYF.

This clonotype was counted a few times. The chain recombines TRBV7-8 with TRBJ2-4; 14 nucleotides align to TRBD2. The CDR3 is 19 residues long. Trimming removed 1 base from V and 0 bases from J; junction bases left unmatched: 5. Germline CDR1 reads SGHVS; CDR2 reads FQNEAQ. The CDR3 bases are TGTGCCAGCAGCTTAGTCGGGACTAGCGGGGGCCTAGCCAAAAACATTCAGTACTTC. Protein sequence: CASSLVGTSGGLAKNIQYF.

This chain uses TRBV29-1 with TRBJ2-5, with D maybe TRBD2 (6 bases). In germline, CDR1 is SQVTM, CDR2 ANQGSEA. This CDR3 comprises 14 residues. Trimming took off 0 bases at V and 3 bases at J, with 11 bases between the two ends. In DNA, the CDR3 is TGCAGCGTTGAAGATCGGACTATCAAAGAGACCCAGTACTTC. Encoded protein: CSVEDRTIKETQYF.

This chain links TRBV28 with TRBJ2-2; no definite D call. The germline gives CDR1 MDHEN, CDR2 SYDVKM. There are 12 residues in the CDR3. The V and J ends lost 10 bases and 5 bases respectively, with 11 bases between them. The DNA of the CDR3 is TGTGCCACCTGGAAAGGGACCGGGGAGCTGTTTTTT. Its translation is CATWKGTGELFF.

The chain has TRBV5-1 and TRBJ1-2; 8 bases fit TRBD1. The CDR3 length is 16 residues. CDR1 is SGHRS, CDR2 YFSETQ, per germline. The V segment lost 3 bases and the J segment 1 base; nucleotides outside the gene matches: 8. The CDR3: CASSWGIGQGNYGYTF. CDR3 DNA: TGCGCCAGCAGCTGGGGGATCGGACAGGGTAACTATGGCTACACCTTC.

Written as DNA, the CDR3 is TGTGCCAGCAGCTTAACCCCGACAGGGTCCTACGAGCAGTACTTC. Its protein product is CASSLTPTGSYEQYF. J is TRBJ2-7 and V is TRBV7-3, with 7 bases lining up with TRBD1. Germline values: CDR1 SGHTA, CDR2 FQGTGA. Trimming removed 0 bases from V and 1 base from J; junction bases left unmatched: 3. This CDR3 region has 15 residues.

The chain employs TRBV12-3 or TRBV12-4 and TRBJ2-3; no clear D gene. This CDR3 is built from 15 residues. V was clipped by 3 bases and J by 0 bases, with 10 bases between them. This CDR3 is CASSFSSSSTDTQYF. CDR3 DNA: TGTGCCAGCAGTTTCTCCAGCTCTAGCACAGATACGCAGTATTTT.

The chain couples TRBV28 to TRBJ1-6; maybe TRBD1 (5 bases). This CDR3 contains 16 residues. Deletions cut 2 bases from V and 7 bases from J, with 15 bases between. Germline CDR1 is MDHEN and CDR2 is SYDVKM. CDR3 region: CASSLGQGFINSPLHF. The CDR3 DNA sequence: TGTGCCAGCAGTTTAGGTCAGGGCTTTATAAATTCACCCCTCCACTTT. Using reference TRBV28 and TRBJ1-6 for the parts outside the CDR3, the full variable domain is DVKVTQSSRYLVKRTGEKVFLECVQDMDHENMFWYRQDPGLGLRLIYFSYDVKMKEKGDIPEGYSVSREKKERFSLILESASTNQTSMYLCASSLGQGFINSPLHFGNGTRLTVT.

This clonotype was counted ten times or more. This sequence joins TRBV5-1 and TRBJ2-2; D is uncertain. Germline CDR1 and CDR2: SGHRS and YFSETQ. This CDR3 spans 13 amino acids. V lost 5 bases to trimming and J lost 2 bases, with 7 bases between them. The CDR3: CASSQTNTGELFF. The CDR3 DNA is TGCGCCAGCAGTCAGACAAACACCGGGGAGCTGTTTTTT.

The chain links TRBV12-3 or TRBV12-4 to TRBJ2-1, with TRBD2 matching over 15 bases. The V segment lost 4 bases and the J segment 7 bases; nucleotides outside the gene matches: 8. CDR3 size: 17 residues. The chain's CDR3 is CASSSSTGTSGRNEQFF. The CDR3 DNA reads as TGTGCCAGCAGTTCATCAACCGGGACTAGCGGGAGGAATGAGCAGTTCTTC.

The chain uses TRBV2 and TRBJ2-1; D is undetermined. This CDR3 is 10 amino acids long. Trimming took 7 bases from V and 10 from J, leaving 8 bases between them. Per the germline V gene, CDR1 is SNHLY and CDR2 is FYNNEI. Here the CDR3 reads CASKGREQFF. The CDR3 DNA is TGTGCCAGCAAAGGGCGCGAGCAGTTCTTC.

The J gene is TRBJ1-4, the V gene TRBV7-6; D call uncertain. With 1 base removed from V and 7 bases from J, the gap between germline ends came to 13 bases. CDR3 length: 15 residues. Germline CDR1 and CDR2: SGHVS and FNYEAQ. CDR3: CASSLGSIKGEKLFF. The CDR3, as DNA: TGTGCCAGCAGCTTAGGTAGCATAAAGGGTGAAAAACTGTTTTTT.

V is TRBV2 and J is TRBJ1-2, with D unresolved. V lost 4 bases, J lost 7 bases, and 16 bases lay in between. This CDR3 comprises 14 residues. The germline gives CDR1 SNHLY, CDR2 FYNNEI. The CDR3 protein is CASSVAEGSGGYTF. The CDR3 region has the DNA TGTGCCAGCAGTGTGGCAGAAGGAAGTGGTGGCTACACCTTC. Drawing the rest from reference TRBV2 and TRBJ1-2, the complete variable domain is EPEVTQTPSHQVTQMGQEVILRCVPISNHLYFYWYRQILGQKVEFLVSFYNNEISEKSEIFDDQFSVERPDGSNFTLKIRSTKLEDSAMYFCASSVAEGSGGYTFGSGTRLTVV.